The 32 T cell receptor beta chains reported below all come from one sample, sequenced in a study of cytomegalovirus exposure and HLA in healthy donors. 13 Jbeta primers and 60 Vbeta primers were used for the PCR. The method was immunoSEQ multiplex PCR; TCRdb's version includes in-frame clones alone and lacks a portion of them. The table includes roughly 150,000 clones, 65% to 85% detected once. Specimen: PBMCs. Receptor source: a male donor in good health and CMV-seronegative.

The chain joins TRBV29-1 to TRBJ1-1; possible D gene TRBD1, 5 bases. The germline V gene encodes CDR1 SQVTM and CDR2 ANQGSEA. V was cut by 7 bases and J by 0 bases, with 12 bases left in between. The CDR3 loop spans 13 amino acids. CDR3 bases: TGCAGCGCATGGACAAGTTTGAACACTGAAGCTTTCTTT. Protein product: CSAWTSLNTEAFF.

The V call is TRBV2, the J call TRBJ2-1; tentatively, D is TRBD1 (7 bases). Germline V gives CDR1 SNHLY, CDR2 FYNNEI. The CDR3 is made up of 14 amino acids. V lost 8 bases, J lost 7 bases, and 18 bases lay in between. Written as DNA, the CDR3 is TGTGCCAGCTCCGGGGGACAGCCAGGGAATGAGCAGTTCTTC. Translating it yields CASSGGQPGNEQFF.

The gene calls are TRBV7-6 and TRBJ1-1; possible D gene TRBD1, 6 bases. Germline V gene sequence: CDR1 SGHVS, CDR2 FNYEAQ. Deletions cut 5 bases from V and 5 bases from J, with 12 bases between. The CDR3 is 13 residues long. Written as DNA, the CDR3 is TGTGCCAGCAGCCCTCGGGGGGCAACTGAAGCTTTCTTT. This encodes CASSPRGATEAFF.

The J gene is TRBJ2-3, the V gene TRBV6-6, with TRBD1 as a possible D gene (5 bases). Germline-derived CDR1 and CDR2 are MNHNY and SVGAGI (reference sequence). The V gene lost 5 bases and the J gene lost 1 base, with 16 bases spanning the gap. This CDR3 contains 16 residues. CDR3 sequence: CASSVTGAWGTDTQYF. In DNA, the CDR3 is TGTGCCAGCAGTGTAACAGGCGCCTGGGGCACAGATACGCAGTATTTT.

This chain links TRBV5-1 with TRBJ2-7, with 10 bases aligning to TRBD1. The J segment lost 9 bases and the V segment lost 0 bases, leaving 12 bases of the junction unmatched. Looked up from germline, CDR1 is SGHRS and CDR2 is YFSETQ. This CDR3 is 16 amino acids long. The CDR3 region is CASSLGLRTGGHGQYF. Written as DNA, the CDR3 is TGCGCCAGCAGCTTGGGGCTCCGGACAGGGGGTCACGGGCAGTACTTC.

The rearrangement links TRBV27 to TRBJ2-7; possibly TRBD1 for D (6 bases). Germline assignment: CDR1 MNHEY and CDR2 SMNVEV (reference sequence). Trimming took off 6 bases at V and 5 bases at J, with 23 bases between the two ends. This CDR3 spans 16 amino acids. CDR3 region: CASSPLDSISLNEQYF. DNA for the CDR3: TGTGCCAGCAGCCCCTTGGACAGTATCTCCTTGAACGAGCAGTACTTC.

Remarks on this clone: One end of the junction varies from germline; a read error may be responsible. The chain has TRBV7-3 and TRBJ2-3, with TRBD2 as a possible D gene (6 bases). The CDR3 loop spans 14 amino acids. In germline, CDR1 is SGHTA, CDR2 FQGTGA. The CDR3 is CASSLIAATDTQYF. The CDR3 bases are TGTGCCAGCAGTTTAATAGCGGCCACAGATACGCAGTATTTT.

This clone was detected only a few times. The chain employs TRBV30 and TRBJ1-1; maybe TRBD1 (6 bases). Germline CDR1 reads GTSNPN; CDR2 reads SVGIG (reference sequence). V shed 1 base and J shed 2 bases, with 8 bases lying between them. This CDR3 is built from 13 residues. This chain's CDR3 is CAWSGQENTEAFF. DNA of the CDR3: TGTGCCTGGAGTGGACAGGAAAACACTGAAGCTTTCTTT.

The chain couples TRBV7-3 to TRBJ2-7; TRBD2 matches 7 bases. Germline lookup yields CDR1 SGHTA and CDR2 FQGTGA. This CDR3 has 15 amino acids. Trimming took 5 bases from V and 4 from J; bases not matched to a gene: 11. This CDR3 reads CASSAGASGVYEQYF. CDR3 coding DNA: TGTGCCAGCAGCGCCGGGGCTAGCGGAGTTTACGAGCAGTACTTC. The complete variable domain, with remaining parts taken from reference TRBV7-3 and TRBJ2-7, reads GAGVSQTPSNKVTEKGKYVELRCDPISGHTALYWYRQSLGQGPEFLIYFQGTGAADDSGLPNDRFFAVRPEGSVSTLKIQRTERGDSAVYLCASSAGASGVYEQYFGPGTRLTVT.

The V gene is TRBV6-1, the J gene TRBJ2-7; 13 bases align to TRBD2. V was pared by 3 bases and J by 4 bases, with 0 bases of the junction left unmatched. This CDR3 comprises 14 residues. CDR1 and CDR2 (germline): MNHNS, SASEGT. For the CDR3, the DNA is TGTGCCAGCAGTGAGGGACTAGCGGGATACGAGCAGTACTTC. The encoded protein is CASSEGLAGYEQYF.

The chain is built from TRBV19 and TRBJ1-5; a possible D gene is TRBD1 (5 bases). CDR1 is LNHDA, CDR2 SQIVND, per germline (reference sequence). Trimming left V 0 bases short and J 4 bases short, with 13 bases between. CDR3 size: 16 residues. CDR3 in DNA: TGTGCCAGTAGTATAGACCACGGGGGTATAAATCAGCCCCAGCATTTT. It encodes CASSIDHGGINQPQHF.

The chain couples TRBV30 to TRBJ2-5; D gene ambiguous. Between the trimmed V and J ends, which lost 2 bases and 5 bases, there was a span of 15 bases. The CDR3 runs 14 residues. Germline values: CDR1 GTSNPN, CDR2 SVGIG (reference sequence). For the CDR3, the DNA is TGTGCCTGGAGTCCCAACGCAGGTGGGGAGACCCAGTACTTC. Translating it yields CAWSPNAGGETQYF.

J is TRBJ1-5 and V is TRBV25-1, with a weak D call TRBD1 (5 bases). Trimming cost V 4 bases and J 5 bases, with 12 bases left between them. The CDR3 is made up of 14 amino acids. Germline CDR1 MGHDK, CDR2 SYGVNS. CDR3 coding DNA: TGTGCCAGCAGTGGGACAAGCAGCTATCAGCCCCAGCATTTT. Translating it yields CASSGTSSYQPQHF.

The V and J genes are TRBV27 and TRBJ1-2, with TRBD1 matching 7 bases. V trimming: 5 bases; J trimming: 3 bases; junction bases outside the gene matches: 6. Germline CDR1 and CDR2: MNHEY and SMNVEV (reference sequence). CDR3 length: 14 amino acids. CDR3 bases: TGTGCCAGCAGTCTAACAGGGGTACACTATGGCTACACCTTC. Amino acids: CASSLTGVHYGYTF.

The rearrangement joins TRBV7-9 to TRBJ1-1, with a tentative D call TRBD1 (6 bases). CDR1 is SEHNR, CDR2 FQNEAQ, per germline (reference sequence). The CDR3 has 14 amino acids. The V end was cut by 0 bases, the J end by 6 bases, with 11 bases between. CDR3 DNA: TGTGCCAGCAGCTTAGCCGGGGGGCCTCCTGAAGCTTTCTTT. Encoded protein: CASSLAGGPPEAFF.

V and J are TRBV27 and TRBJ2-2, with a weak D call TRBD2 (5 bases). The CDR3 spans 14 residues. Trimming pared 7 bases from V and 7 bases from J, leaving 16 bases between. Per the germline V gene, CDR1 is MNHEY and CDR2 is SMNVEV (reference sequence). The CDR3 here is CASTKRTGFGELFF. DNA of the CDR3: TGTGCCAGCACAAAACGTACGGGGTTCGGGGAGCTGTTTTTT.

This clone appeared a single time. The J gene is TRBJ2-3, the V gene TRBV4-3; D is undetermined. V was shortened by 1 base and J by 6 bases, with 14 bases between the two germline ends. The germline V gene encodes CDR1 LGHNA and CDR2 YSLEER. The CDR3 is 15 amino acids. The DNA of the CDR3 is TGCGCCAGCAGCCAAGGCGAGCTTGGTTGGGATACGCAGTATTTT. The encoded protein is CASSQGELGWDTQYF.

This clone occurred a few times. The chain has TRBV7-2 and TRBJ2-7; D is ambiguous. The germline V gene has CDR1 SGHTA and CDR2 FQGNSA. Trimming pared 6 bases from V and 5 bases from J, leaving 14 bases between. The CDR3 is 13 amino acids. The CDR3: CASSFAWLDEQYF. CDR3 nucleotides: TGTGCCAGCAGTTTCGCTTGGCTGGACGAGCAGTACTTC.

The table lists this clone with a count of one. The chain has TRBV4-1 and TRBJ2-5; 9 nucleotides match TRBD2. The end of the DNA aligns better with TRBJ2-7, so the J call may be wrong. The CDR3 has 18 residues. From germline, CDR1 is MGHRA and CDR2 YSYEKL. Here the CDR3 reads CASSQALLLAGALNEQYF. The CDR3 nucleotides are TGCGCCAGCAGCCAAGCCCTACTACTAGCGGGTGCCCTCAACGAGCAGTACTTC.

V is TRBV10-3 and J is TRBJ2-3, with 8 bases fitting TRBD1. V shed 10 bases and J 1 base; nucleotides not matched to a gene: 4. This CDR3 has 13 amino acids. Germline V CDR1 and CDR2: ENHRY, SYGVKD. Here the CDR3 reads CATGQGGTDTQYF. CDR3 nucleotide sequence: TGTGCCACAGGACAGGGAGGCACAGATACGCAGTATTTT.

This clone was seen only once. The CDR3 reads CASSIQAGGLNEQFF. CDR3 bases: TGTGCCAGTAGTATTCAGGCAGGGGGGTTGAATGAGCAGTTCTTC. The chain employs TRBV19 and TRBJ2-1, with D possibly being TRBD1 (7 bases). Germline CDR1 reads LNHDA; CDR2 reads SQIVND (reference sequence). The CDR3 is 15 amino acids. Trimming removed 3 bases at V and 7 bases at J, with 16 bases between.

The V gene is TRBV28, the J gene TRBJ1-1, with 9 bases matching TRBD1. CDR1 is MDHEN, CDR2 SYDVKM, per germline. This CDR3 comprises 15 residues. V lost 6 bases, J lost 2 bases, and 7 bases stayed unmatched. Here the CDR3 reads CASRRQGVKNTEAFF. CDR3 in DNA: TGTGCCAGCAGACGACAGGGGGTAAAAAACACTGAAGCTTTCTTT. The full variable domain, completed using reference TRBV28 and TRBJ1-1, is DVKVTQSSRYLVKRTGEKVFLECVQDMDHENMFWYRQDPGLGLRLIYFSYDVKMKEKGDIPEGYSVSREKKERFSLILESASTNQTSMYLCASRRQGVKNTEAFFGQGTRLTVV.

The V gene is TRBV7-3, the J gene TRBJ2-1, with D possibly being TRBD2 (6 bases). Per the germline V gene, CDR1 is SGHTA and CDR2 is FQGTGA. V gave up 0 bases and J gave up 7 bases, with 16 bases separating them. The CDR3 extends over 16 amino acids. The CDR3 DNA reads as TGTGCCAGCAGCTTAACCCTGGGGCTAGCGTCTAATGAGCAGTTCTTC. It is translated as CASSLTLGLASNEQFF.

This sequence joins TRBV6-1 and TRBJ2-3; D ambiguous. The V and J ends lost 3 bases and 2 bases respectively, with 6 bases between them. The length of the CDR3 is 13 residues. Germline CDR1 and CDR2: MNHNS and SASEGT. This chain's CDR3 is CASSDQNTDTQYF. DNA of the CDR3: TGTGCCAGCAGTGATCAGAACACAGATACGCAGTATTTT.

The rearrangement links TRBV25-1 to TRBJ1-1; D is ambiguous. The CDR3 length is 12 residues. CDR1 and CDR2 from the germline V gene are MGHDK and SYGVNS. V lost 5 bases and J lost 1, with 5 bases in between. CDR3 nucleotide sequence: TGTGCCAGCAGTCTAGGGAACACTGAAGCTTTCTTT. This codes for CASSLGNTEAFF.

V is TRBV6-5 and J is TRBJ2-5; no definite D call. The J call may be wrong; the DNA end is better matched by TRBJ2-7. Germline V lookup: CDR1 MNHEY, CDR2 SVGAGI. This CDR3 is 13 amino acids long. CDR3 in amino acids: CASSYEGAHEQYF. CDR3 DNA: TGTGCCAGCAGTTACGAAGGAGCCCACGAGCAGTACTTC.

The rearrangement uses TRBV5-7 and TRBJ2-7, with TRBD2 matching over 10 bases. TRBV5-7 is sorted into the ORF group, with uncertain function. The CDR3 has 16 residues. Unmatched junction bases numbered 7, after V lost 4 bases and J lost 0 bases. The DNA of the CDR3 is TGTGCCAGCAGCAGGACTAGCGGCATCCTCTCCTACGAGCAGTACTTC. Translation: CASSRTSGILSYEQYF.

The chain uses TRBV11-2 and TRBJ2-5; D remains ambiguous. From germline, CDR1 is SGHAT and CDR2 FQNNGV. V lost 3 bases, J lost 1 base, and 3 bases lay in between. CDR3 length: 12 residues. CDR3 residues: CASSFGQETQYF. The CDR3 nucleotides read TGTGCCAGCAGCTTCGGCCAAGAGACCCAGTACTTC.

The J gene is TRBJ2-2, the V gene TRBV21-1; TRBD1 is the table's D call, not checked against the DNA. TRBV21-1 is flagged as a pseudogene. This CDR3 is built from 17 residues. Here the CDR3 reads CASSKGSHRVRTGELFF. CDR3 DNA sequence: TGTGCCAGCAGCAAGGGTAGTCACAGGGTTAGGACCGGGGAGCTGTTTTTT.

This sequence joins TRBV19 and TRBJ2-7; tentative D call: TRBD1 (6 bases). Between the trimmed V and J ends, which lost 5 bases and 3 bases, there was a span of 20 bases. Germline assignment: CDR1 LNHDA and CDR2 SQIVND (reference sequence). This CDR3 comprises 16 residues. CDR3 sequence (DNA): TGTGCCAGTAGTCCTGTCAGGGGTGATGGGAGCTACGAGCAGTACTTC. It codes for CASSPVRGDGSYEQYF.

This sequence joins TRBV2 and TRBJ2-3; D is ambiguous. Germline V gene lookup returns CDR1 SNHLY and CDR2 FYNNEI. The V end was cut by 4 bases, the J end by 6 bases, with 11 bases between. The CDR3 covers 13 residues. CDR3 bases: TGTGCCAGCAGTGCCGAGGCCTTTGATACGCAGTATTTT. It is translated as CASSAEAFDTQYF.

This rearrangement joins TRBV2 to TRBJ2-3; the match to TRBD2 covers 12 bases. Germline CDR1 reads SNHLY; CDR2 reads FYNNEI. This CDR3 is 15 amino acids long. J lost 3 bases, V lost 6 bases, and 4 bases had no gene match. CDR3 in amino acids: CASRLLAGGTDTQYF. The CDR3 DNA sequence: TGTGCCAGCAGGTTACTAGCGGGAGGTACAGATACGCAGTATTTT.